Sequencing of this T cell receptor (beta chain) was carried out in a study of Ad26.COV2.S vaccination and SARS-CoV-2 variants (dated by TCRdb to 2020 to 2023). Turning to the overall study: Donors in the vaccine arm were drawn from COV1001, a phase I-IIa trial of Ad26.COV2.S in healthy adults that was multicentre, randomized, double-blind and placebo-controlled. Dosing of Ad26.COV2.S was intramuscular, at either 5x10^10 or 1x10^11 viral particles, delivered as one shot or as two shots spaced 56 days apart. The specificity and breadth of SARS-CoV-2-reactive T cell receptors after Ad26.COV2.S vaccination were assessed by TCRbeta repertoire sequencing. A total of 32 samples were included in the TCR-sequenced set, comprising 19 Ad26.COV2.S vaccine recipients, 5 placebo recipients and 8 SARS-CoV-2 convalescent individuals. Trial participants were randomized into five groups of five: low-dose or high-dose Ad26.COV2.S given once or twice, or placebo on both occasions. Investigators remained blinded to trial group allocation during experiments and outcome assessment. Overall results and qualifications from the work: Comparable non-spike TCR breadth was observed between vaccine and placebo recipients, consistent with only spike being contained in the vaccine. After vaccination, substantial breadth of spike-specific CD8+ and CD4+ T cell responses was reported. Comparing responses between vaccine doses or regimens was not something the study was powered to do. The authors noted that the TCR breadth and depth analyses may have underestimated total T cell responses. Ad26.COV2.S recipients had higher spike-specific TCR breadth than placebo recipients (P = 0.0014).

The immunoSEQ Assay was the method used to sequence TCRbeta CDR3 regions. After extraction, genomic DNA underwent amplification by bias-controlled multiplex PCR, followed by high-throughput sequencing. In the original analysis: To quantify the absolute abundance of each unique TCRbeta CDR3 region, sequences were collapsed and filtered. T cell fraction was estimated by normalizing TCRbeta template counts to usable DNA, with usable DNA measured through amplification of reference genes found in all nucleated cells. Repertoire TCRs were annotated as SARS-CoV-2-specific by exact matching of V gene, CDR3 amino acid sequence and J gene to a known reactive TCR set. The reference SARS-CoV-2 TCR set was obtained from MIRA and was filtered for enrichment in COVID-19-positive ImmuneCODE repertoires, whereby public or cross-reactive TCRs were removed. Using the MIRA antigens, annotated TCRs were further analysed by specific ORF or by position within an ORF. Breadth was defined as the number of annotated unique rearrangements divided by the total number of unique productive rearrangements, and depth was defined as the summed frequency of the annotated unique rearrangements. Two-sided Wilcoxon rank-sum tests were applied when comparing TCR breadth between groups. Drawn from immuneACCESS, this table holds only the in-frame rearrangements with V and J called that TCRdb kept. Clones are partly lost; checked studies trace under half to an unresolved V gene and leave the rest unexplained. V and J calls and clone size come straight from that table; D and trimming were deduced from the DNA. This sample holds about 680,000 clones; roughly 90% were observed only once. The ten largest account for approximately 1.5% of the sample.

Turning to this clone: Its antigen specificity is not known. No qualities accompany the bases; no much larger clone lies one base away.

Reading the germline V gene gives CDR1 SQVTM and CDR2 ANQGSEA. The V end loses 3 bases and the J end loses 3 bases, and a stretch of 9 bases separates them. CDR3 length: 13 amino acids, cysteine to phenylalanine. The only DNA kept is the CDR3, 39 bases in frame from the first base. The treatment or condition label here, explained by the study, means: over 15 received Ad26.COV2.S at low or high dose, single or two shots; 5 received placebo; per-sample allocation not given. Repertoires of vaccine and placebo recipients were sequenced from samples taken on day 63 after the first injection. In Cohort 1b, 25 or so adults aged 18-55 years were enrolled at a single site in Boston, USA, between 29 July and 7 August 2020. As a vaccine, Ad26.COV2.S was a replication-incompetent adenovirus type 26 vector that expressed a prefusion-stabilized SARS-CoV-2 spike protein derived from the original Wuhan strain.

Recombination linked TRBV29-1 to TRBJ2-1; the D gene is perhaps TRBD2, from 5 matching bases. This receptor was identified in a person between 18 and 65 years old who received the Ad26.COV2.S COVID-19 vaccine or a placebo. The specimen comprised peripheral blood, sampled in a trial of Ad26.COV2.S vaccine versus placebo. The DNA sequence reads TGCAGCGTTGATCCGGGGTTCTACAATGAGCAGTTCTTC. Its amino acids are CSVDPGFYNEQFF.